One and the same sample provided the 30 T cell receptor beta chains below, sequenced in a study of tissue T cells after allogeneic stem cell transplantation. Only in-frame clones appear in the TCRdb table, and some are missing; sequencing was by immunoSEQ multiplex PCR. Of roughly 1,100 clones in the sample, approximately 91% were seen once. The sequenced sample was spleen tissue, obtained at autopsy. The source of these receptors is a male patient over 55 with steroid-refractory graft-versus-host disease after an allogeneic stem cell transplant. Some T cells may possibly be graft donor cells.

V is TRBV9 and J is TRBJ2-7, with D tentatively TRBD2 (5 bases). Per germline, CDR1 SGDLS and CDR2 YYNGEE. The V end was cut by 3 bases, the J end by 7 bases, with 20 bases between. The CDR3 length is 15 residues. The CDR3 coding sequence is TGTGCCAGCAGCGCCCGGACGGATCTTCGGGAAGAGCAGTACTTC. It translates to CASSARTDLREEQYF. The full variable domain, rest sourced from reference TRBV9 and TRBJ2-7, is DSGVTQTPKHLITATGQRVTLRCSPRSGDLSVYWYQQSLDQGLQFLIQYYNGEERAKGNILERFSAQQFPDLHSELNLSSLELGDSALYFCASSARTDLREEQYFGPGTRLTVT.

The CDR3 protein is CASKFTGGSYNEQFF. The DNA of the CDR3 is TGCGCCAGCAAGTTTACCGGGGGGTCCTACAATGAGCAGTTCTTC. The gene calls are TRBV5-1 and TRBJ2-1; the match to TRBD2 covers 7 bases. The germline CDR1 and CDR2 sequences are SGHRS and YFSETQ. The junction had 7 bases not matched to a gene; V was cut back by 6 bases and J by 1 base. The CDR3 contains 15 residues. Full variable domain (remainder filled in from reference TRBV5-1 and TRBJ2-1): KAGVTQTPRYLIKTRGQQVTLSCSPISGHRSVSWYQQTPGQGLQFLFEYFSETQRNKGNFPGRFSGRQFSNSRSEMNVSTLELGDSALYLCASKFTGGSYNEQFFGPGTRLTVL.

The chain recombines TRBV7-8 with TRBJ2-5; weak D call: TRBD1 (6 bases). V lost 3 bases and J 5 bases, leaving 16 bases between the germline ends. Germline V gene sequence: CDR1 SGHVS, CDR2 FQNEAQ. The CDR3 runs 15 residues. The CDR3 protein is CASSLTGVKVETQYF. The DNA for the CDR3 is TGTGCCAGCAGCTTGACAGGAGTCAAGGTGGAGACCCAGTACTTC.

The V call is TRBV28, the J call TRBJ2-5; D is perhaps TRBD1 or TRBD2 (5 bases each). V shed 0 bases and J shed 2 bases, with 10 bases lying between them. The CDR3 contains 15 residues. Per the germline V gene, CDR1 is MDHEN and CDR2 is SYDVKM. The CDR3 DNA is TGTGCCAGCAGTTTATGGCAGGGAGTGCAAGAGACCCAGTACTTC. Residues: CASSLWQGVQETQYF.

This chain links TRBV4-2 with TRBJ2-7; 10 positions agree with TRBD1. Germline CDR1 LGHNA, CDR2 YNFKEQ. Losses at the gene ends were 0 bases for V and 3 bases for J; bases not matched to a gene: 2. CDR3 length: 15 residues. In DNA form, the CDR3 reads TGTGCCAGCAGCCAAGAAGGGACAGGGGTCTACGAGCAGTACTTC. Amino acids: CASSQEGTGVYEQYF.

The chain employs TRBV7-3 and TRBJ2-7, with 8 bases matching TRBD2. Trimming cost V 0 bases and J 4 bases; bases outside gene matches: 5. Germline V gives CDR1 SGHTA, CDR2 FQGTGA. The CDR3 covers 15 residues. The CDR3: CASSLTSGAGYEQYF. The CDR3 nucleotides read TGTGCCAGCAGCTTAACTAGCGGGGCCGGGTACGAGCAGTACTTC.

The V call is TRBV10-3, the J call TRBJ1-2; D is undetermined. Germline V gene data show CDR1 as ENHRY and CDR2 as SYGVKD. The CDR3 is 11 amino acids. Trimming took off 4 bases at V and 8 bases at J, with 8 bases between the two ends. The CDR3 spells CAISVERGYTF. CDR3 sequence (DNA): TGTGCCATCAGTGTGGAGAGGGGCTACACCTTC.

The gene calls are TRBV5-1 and TRBJ2-3; TRBD1 aligns across 8 bases. The CDR3 covers 16 residues. The V and J ends lost 2 bases and 3 bases, in that order; junction bases with no gene match: 8. Looked up from germline, CDR1 is SGHRS and CDR2 is YFSETQ. CDR3: CASSFMTGDKTDTQYF. The CDR3 nucleotides are TGCGCCAGCAGCTTTATGACAGGGGACAAGACAGATACGCAGTATTTT.

The genes are TRBV27 and TRBJ2-7, with TRBD1 identical over 7 bases. The junction had 8 bases not matched to a gene; V was cut back by 5 bases and J by 4 bases. The CDR3 is made up of 14 amino acids. Germline assignment: CDR1 MNHEY and CDR2 SMNVEV (reference sequence). The CDR3 bases are TGTGCCAGCAGTATCCGGGACAGTCGGTACGAGCAGTACTTC. Translation: CASSIRDSRYEQYF.

The chain uses TRBV27 and TRBJ2-1; D is unclear. V lost 0 bases and J 3 bases, leaving 9 bases between the germline ends. Germline values: CDR1 MNHEY, CDR2 SMNVEV (reference sequence). CDR3 size: 15 residues. The CDR3 region is CASSLSNPVYNEQFF. The CDR3 DNA follows: TGTGCCAGCAGTTTATCGAATCCCGTCTACAATGAGCAGTTCTTC.

The chain is built from TRBV5-4 and TRBJ2-3; D ambiguous. The V end was cut by 2 bases, the J end by 2 bases, with 9 bases between. The CDR3 has 14 amino acids. Germline loops: CDR1 SGHNT, CDR2 YYREEE (reference sequence). The CDR3 region is CASSFKDTTDTQYF. The CDR3 DNA reads as TGTGCCAGCAGCTTTAAGGATACCACAGATACGCAGTATTTT.

This clone has a handful of counts. This CDR3 is CATSDWDRLYGYTF. The CDR3 DNA sequence: TGTGCCACCAGTGATTGGGACAGACTCTATGGCTACACCTTC. J is TRBJ1-2 and V is TRBV24-1, with 7 nucleotides matching TRBD1. Germline V gives CDR1 KGHDR, CDR2 SFDVKD. CDR3 length: 14 amino acids. V gave up 2 bases and J gave up 4 bases; unmatched junction bases: 3.

This rearrangement joins TRBV6-5 to TRBJ1-2; D is perhaps TRBD1 (5 bases). V lost 0 bases to trimming and J lost 3 bases, with 8 bases between them. The CDR3 has 14 residues. CDR1 and CDR2 (germline): MNHEY, SVGAGI. The DNA of the CDR3 is TGTGCCAGCAGTTACTCAGGGGCGGACTATGGCTACACCTTC. This translates into CASSYSGADYGYTF.

The rearrangement uses TRBV3-1 (or the pseudogene TRBV3-2) and TRBJ1-6, with 8 bases aligning to TRBD1. Losses at the gene ends were 6 bases for V and 6 bases for J; bases not matched to a gene: 7. The germline V gene encodes CDR1 LGHDT and CDR2 YNNKEL (reference sequence). The CDR3 covers 15 residues. The CDR3 sequence is CASSPDREVNSPLHF. CDR3 nucleotide sequence: TGTGCCAGCAGTCCGGACAGGGAGGTTAATTCACCCCTCCACTTT.

The gene calls are TRBV25-1 and TRBJ1-3; weak D call: TRBD1 (5 bases). V lost 2 bases and J 3 bases, leaving 14 bases between the germline ends. The CDR3 sequence is 16 residues long. In germline, CDR1 is MGHDK, CDR2 SYGVNS. The chain's CDR3 is CASSESGGANGNTIYF. CDR3 nucleotide sequence: TGTGCCAGCAGTGAAAGCGGAGGGGCGAATGGAAACACCATATATTTT.

The chain recombines TRBV15 with TRBJ1-2; 12 bases map to TRBD1. Germline lookup yields CDR1 LNHNV and CDR2 YYDKDF (reference sequence). V dropped 9 bases and J dropped 1; count of bases not matched to a gene: 9. The CDR3 runs 16 residues. CDR3 DNA sequence: TGTGCCACTTCCCCGGGACAGGGGGCGCATAACTATGGCTACACCTTC. This gives the protein CATSPGQGAHNYGYTF.

The chain joins TRBV6-2 or TRBV6-3 to TRBJ2-1; tentative D call: TRBD2 (11 bases). With 5 bases removed from V and 4 bases from J, the gap between germline ends came to 33 bases. This CDR3 has 21 amino acids. CDR1 MNHEY and CDR2 SVGEGT come from the germline V gene. CDR3 sequence (DNA): TGTGCCAGCAGTCAATTGACGGGACAGGGGTTAGCGGGGGGGCGATACAATGAGCAGTTCTTC. Translating gives CASSQLTGQGLAGGRYNEQFF.

V gene TRBV5-5 combines with J gene TRBJ1-6; perhaps TRBD1 as D (6 bases). CDR3 length equals 15 residues. CDR1 SGHKS and CDR2 YYEKEE come from the germline V gene (reference sequence). Trimming stripped 2 bases from V and 10 bases from J, with 16 bases between. In DNA form, the CDR3 reads TGTGCCAGCAGCTTTCGGGGGCCTCCTCGATCACCCCTCCACTTT. It is translated as CASSFRGPPRSPLHF.

The chain has TRBV7-8 and TRBJ1-4, with 7 bases aligning to TRBD1. V was pared by 5 bases and J by 5 bases, with 8 bases of the junction left unmatched. The CDR3 length is 15 residues. Germline V gene lookup returns CDR1 SGHVS and CDR2 FQNEAQ. CDR3 protein: CASSMSGGMNEKLFF. CDR3 in DNA: TGTGCCAGCAGCATGTCAGGGGGGATGAATGAAAAACTGTTTTTT.

This chain joins TRBV6-4 and TRBJ1-5; 12 positions agree with TRBD1. The CDR3 is 16 residues long. J gave up 7 bases and V 6 bases, and 10 bases lay outside the gene matches. Germline-derived CDR1 and CDR2 are MRHNA and SNTAGT. Written as DNA, the CDR3 is TGTGCCAGCAGCCCGGGACAGGGGGCACGTTTCCAGCCCCAGCATTTT. It codes for CASSPGQGARFQPQHF.

This rearrangement joins TRBV6-4 to TRBJ2-1; 9 nucleotides agree with TRBD2. The CDR3 contains 15 residues. The ends lost 3 bases at V and 0 bases at J; junction bases unmatched: 0. Germline V CDR1 and CDR2: MRHNA, SNTAGT. As DNA, the CDR3 is TGTGCCAGCAGTGAAGCGGGGGGCTCCTACAATGAGCAGTTCTTC. As protein: CASSEAGGSYNEQFF.

V gene TRBV5-4 combines with J gene TRBJ2-1; D uncertain. Germline V gene sequence: CDR1 SGHNT, CDR2 YYREEE (reference sequence). The V end was cut by 3 bases, the J end by 7 bases, with 11 bases between. The CDR3 consists of 13 residues. The CDR3 here is CASSYPPSNEQFF. The DNA of the CDR3 is TGTGCCAGCAGCTATCCCCCGTCGAATGAGCAGTTCTTC.

This chain connects TRBV28 to TRBJ2-5; D assignment may be TRBD1 or TRBD2 (6 bases each). The CDR3 loop spans 14 amino acids. The germline CDR1 and CDR2 sequences are MDHEN and SYDVKM. V dropped 5 bases and J dropped 2 bases, with 12 bases sitting between them. CDR3 sequence reads: CASSSRRGQETQYF. The CDR3, as DNA: TGTGCCAGCAGTAGCCGGAGGGGGCAAGAGACCCAGTACTTC.

This chain links TRBV7-9 with TRBJ2-3, with no clear D. CDR1 SEHNR and CDR2 FQNEAQ come from the germline V gene (reference sequence). The CDR3 contains 9 residues. Trimming cost V 1 base and J 11 bases, with 1 base left between them. CDR3 in amino acids: CASSLGQYF. The CDR3 DNA follows: TGTGCCAGCAGCTTAGGGCAGTATTTT.

The chain's CDR3 is CASSVLFSYEQYF. The CDR3 nucleotides are TGTGCCAGCAGCGTACTGTTCTCCTACGAGCAGTACTTC. The rearrangement links TRBV9 to TRBJ2-7; D is unresolved. Germline CDR1 is SGDLS and CDR2 is YYNGEE. Between the trimmed V and J ends, which lost 1 base and 0 bases, there was a span of 5 bases. There are 13 residues in the CDR3. The full variable domain, rest sourced from reference TRBV9 and TRBJ2-7, is DSGVTQTPKHLITATGQRVTLRCSPRSGDLSVYWYQQSLDQGLQFLIQYYNGEERAKGNILERFSAQQFPDLHSELNLSSLELGDSALYFCASSVLFSYEQYFGPGTRLTVT.

The genes are TRBV4-1 and TRBJ2-2, with D perhaps assigned TRBD1 or TRBD2 (6 bases each). CDR1 and CDR2 from the germline V gene are MGHRA and YSYEKL. Trimming left V 5 bases short and J 5 bases short, with 12 bases between. CDR3 size: 14 residues. This CDR3 is CASSGQGRTGELFF. The DNA for the CDR3 is TGCGCCAGCAGCGGGCAGGGGAGGACCGGGGAGCTGTTTTTT.

The CDR3 region has the DNA TGTGCCAGCCTAAAGGTTGGGGGGCTGTATTCACCCCTCCACTTT. Its translation: CASLKVGGLYSPLHF. This chain connects TRBV2 to TRBJ1-6; the D gene is possibly TRBD1 (6 bases). V was trimmed by 8 bases and J by 8 bases, leaving 19 bases between them. This CDR3 comprises 15 residues. The germline gives CDR1 SNHLY, CDR2 FYNNEI.

The chain is built from TRBV7-9 and TRBJ2-7; a weak D match, TRBD1 (5 bases). Trimming pared 5 bases from V and 3 bases from J, leaving 11 bases between. Germline lookup yields CDR1 SEHNR and CDR2 FQNEAQ (reference sequence). The CDR3 is 13 amino acids. CDR3 in amino acids: CASSPDSYYEQYF. The CDR3 DNA reads as TGTGCCAGCAGCCCCGACAGTTACTACGAGCAGTACTTC.

The chain combines TRBV28 with TRBJ2-3, with 7 bases lining up with TRBD2. After removal of 2 bases from V and 2 bases from J, the junction contained 1 base not matched to a gene. From germline, CDR1 is MDHEN and CDR2 SYDVKM. The CDR3 contains 14 residues. CDR3 nucleotides: TGTGCCAGCAGTTTAGCGGGGGACACAGATACGCAGTATTTT. This sequence encodes CASSLAGDTDTQYF.

This clone was counted once. This chain connects TRBV7-9 to TRBJ2-3; 9 bases match TRBD1. The CDR3 sequence is 18 residues long. V shed 5 bases and J 4 bases; nucleotides not matched to a gene: 16. Germline loops: CDR1 SEHNR, CDR2 FQNEAQ (reference sequence). The CDR3 reads CASSPPSPDRGWADTQYF. DNA for the CDR3: TGTGCCAGCAGCCCTCCGAGCCCCGACAGGGGGTGGGCAGATACGCAGTATTTT.